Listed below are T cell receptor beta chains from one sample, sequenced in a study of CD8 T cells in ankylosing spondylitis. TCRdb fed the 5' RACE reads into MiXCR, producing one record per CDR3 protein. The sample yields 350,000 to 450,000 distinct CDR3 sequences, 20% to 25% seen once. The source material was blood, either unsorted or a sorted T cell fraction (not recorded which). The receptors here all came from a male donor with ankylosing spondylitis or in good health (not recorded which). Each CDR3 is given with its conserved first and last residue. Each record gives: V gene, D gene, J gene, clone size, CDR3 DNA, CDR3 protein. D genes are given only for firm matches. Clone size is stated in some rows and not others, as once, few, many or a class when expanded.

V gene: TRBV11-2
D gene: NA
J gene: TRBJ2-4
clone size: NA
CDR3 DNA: TGTGCCAGCAGCTTTCCCCGGGGCAAAAACATTCAGTACTTC
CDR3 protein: CASSFPRGKNIQYF

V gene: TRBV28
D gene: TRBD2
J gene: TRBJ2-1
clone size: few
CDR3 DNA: TGTGCCAGCAGTTTTCTAGCGGGGGCCGCCTACAATGAGCAGTTCTTC
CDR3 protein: CASSFLAGAAYNEQFF

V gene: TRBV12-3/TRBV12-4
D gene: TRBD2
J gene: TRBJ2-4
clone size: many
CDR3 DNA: TGTGCCACCGGACTAGCGGGGGGCACCCCCTCCAAAAACATTCAGTACTTC
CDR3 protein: CATGLAGGTPSKNIQYF

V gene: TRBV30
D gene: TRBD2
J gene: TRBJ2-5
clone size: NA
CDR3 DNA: TGTGCCTGGACTGGACTAGCCAATAGAGAGACCCAGTACTTC
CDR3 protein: CAWTGLANRETQYF

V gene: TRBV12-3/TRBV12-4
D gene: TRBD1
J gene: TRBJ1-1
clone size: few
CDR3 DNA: TGTGCCAGTCTGACAGGGGGCGCGGCTGACACTGAAGCTTTCTTT
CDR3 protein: CASLTGGAADTEAFF

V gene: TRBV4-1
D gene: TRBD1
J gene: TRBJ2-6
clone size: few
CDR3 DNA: TGCGCCAGCAGCCAAGAACCGACAGGGTTCTTTGGGGCCAACGTCCTGACTTTC
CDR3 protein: CASSQEPTGFFGANVLTF

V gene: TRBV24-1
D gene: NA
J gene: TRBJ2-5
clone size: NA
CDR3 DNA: TGTGCCACCAGTCGGGGCCGCCAAGAGACCCAGTACTTC
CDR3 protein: CATSRGRQETQYF

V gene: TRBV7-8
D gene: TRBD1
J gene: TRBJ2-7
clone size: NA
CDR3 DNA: TGTGCCAGCAGCTTATCTCGGGCAGGGGGCTTAGACGAGCAGTACTTC
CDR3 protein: CASSLSRAGGLDEQYF

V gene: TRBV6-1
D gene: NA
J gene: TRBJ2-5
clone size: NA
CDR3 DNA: TGTGCCAGCAGCCAATCCGGAATTCAAGAGACCCAGTACTTC
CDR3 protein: CASSQSGIQETQYF

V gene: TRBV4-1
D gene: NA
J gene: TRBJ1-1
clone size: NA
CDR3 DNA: TGCGCCAGCAGCCATGATAATGTGGGGGGCACTGAAGCTTTCTTT
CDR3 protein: CASSHDNVGGTEAFF

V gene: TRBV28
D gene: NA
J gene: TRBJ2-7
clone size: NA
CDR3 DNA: TGTGCCAGCAGTTTTAATGCCGAGCAGTACTTC
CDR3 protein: CASSFNAEQYF

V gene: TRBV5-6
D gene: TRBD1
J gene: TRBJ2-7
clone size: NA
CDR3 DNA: TGTGCCAGCAGCTTGGGGGCCTGGACAGGGAGCTACGAGCAGTACTTC
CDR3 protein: CASSLGAWTGSYEQYF

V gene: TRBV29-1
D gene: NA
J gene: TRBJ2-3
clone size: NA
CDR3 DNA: TGCAGCGTTGTTGGAACCGAAAGGGCAGATACGCAGTATTTT
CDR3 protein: CSVVGTERADTQYF

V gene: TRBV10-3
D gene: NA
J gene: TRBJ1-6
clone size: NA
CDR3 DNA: TGTGCCATCCGAGACCATAATTCACCCCTCCACTTT
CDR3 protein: CAIRDHNSPLHF

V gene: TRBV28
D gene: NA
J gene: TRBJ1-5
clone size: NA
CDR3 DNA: TGTGCCAGCAGTCCGTGGGAGAGCCACAGCAATCAGCCCCAGCATTTT
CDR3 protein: CASSPWESHSNQPQHF

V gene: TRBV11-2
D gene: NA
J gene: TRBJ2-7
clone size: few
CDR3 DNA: TGTGCCAGCAGCTTAGGGCCAGAGGGAGGCTACGAGCAGTACTTC
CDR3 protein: CASSLGPEGGYEQYF

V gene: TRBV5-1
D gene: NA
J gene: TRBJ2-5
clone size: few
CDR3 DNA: TGCGCCAGCGGGTCCGGGACCCAAAATCCGGAGACCCAGTACTTC
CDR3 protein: CASGSGTQNPETQYF

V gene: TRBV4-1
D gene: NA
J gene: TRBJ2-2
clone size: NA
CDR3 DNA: TGCGCCAGCAGCCAGGGGGTCACCGGGGAGCTGTTTTTT
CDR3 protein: CASSQGVTGELFF

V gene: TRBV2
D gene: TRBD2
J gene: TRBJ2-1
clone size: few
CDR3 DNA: TGTGCCAGCAGGGAGGGTAGCGGGGCCTACAATGAGCAGTTCTTC
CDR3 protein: CASREGSGAYNEQFF

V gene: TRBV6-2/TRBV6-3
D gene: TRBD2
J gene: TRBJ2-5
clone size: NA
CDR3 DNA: TGTGCCAGCAGTTACTCGATGGTGCAGCGGGGGGATCAAGAGACCCAGTACTTC
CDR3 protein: CASSYSMVQRGDQETQYF

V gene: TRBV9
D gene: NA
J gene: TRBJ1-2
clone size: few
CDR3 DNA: TGTGCCAGCAGCGTAGGAGGAGGGGGAGGCTATGGCTACACCTTC
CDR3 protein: CASSVGGGGGYGYTF

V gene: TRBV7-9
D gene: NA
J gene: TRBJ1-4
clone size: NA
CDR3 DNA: TGTGCCAGCACATCCCTCGAGAAAGAAAAACTGTTTTTT
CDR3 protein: CASTSLEKEKLFF

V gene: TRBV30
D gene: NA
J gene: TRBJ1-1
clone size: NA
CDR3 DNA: TGTGCCTGGATCAAATGGGGATTTACTGAAGCTTTCTTT
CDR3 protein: CAWIKWGFTEAFF

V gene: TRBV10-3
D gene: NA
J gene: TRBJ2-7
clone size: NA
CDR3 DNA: TGTGCCATCAGCAGGGCAGGCGAGCAGTACTTC
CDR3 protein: CAISRAGEQYF

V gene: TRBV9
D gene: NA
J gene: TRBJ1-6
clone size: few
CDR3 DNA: TGTGCCAGCAGCGTAGAAGAGTTACAGGCGTCTTCACCCCTCCACTTT
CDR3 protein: CASSVEELQASSPLHF

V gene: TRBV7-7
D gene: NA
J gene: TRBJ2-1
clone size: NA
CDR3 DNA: TGTGCTAGCAGCTCCCGGGCCAACAATGAGCAGTTCTTC
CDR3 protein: CASSSRANNEQFF

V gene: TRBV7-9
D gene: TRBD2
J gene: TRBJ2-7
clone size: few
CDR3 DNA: TGTGCCAGCAGCTCTCCACCCAGGACTAGCGGGTACGAGCAGTACTTC
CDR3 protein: CASSSPPRTSGYEQYF

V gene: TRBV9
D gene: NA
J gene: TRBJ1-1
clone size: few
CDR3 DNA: TGTGCCAGCAGCGGTCAATCGAATACTGAAGCTTTCTTT
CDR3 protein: CASSGQSNTEAFF

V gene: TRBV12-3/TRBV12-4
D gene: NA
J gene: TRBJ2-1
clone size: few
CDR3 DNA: TGTGCCAGCAGGGAGGAGGGGTTGGATGAGCAGTTCTTC
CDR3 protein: CASREEGLDEQFF

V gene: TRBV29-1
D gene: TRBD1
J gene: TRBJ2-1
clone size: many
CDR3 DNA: TGCAGCGTCGACCCGGGACAGGGGGCTTCTGAGCAGTTCTTC
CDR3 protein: CSVDPGQGASEQFF

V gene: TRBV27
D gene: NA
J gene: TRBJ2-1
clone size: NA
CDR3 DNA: TGTGCCAGCAGTGAGGGTGATGAGCAGTTCTTC
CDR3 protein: CASSEGDEQFF

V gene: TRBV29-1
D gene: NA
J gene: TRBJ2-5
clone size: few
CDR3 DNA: TGCAGCGTTGAATGGATAGGCGGGACCCAGTACTTC
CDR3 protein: CSVEWIGGTQYF

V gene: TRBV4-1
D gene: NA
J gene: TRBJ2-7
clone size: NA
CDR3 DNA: TGCGCCAGCAGCGGCCGGACGTACAACGAGCAGTACTTC
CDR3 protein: CASSGRTYNEQYF